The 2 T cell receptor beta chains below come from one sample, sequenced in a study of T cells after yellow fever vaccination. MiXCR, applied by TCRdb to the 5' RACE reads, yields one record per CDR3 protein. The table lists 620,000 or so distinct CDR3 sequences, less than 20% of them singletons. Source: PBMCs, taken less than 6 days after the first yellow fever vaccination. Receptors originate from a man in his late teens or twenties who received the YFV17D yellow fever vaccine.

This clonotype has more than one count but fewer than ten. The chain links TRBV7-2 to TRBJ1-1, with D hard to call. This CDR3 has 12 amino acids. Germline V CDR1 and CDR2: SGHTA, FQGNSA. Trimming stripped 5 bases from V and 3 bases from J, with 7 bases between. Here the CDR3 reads CASSLRHTEAFF. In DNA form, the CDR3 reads TGTGCCAGCAGCCTCCGACACACTGAAGCTTTCTTT.

CDR3 sequence (DNA): TGCGCCAGCAGCGGGGAGGGGGCGCAAGATACGCAGTATTTT. Encoded protein: CASSGEGAQDTQYF. The chain employs TRBV5-1 and TRBJ2-3; TRBD1 or TRBD2 may be the D gene (7 bases each). The CDR3 length is 14 residues. Trimming took off 4 bases at V and 5 bases at J, with 14 bases between the two ends. The germline CDR1 and CDR2 sequences are SGHRS and YFSETQ.